The T cell receptor beta chain under discussion was sequenced for a study of molecular identifiers for immune sequencing clone quantification. The CDR3 runs 13 residues. Trimming left V 6 bases short and J 4 bases short, with 11 bases between. Looked up from germline, CDR1 is MNHEY and CDR2 is SVGAGI. As previously described, bulk TCR libraries were made using listed TCR primers. MiXCR, run by TCRdb on the PCR reads, gives a single entry per CDR3 protein. The table lists about 35,000 distinct CDR3 sequences, about a fifth of them singletons, with less than 1.2% in the top ten. This clonotype occurred many times.

Sequenced material: naive CD8+ T cells from blood, with Jurkat cell RNA spiked in. The subset was: FACS-sorted CD8+CD4-CCR7+CD45RA+ naive T cells. The sequence was obtained from a human donor in good health. Some libraries in this study had Jurkat cell RNA spiked in. The gene calls are TRBV6-5 and TRBJ2-3; possibly TRBD2 for D (5 bases). The CDR3, as DNA: TGTGCCAGCAGCTCGAGGGTATCAGATACGCAGTATTTT. Protein sequence: CASSSRVSDTQYF.